The TCR beta chain described here comes from a study of T cell responses to AZD1222 COVID-19 vaccine (dated by TCRdb to the early 2020s). At the level of the whole study: AZD1222 recipients given second doses at about 4 weeks or at about 12 weeks were pooled, since spike-specific TCR depth and breadth were not found to differ between the two schedules. A total of over 230 trial participants underwent TCR sequencing, of whom about 200 had received two doses of AZD1222 and 26 had received two doses of the MenACWY control vaccine. Trial participants were enrolled into age subgroups of 18-55, 56-69 and 70-plus years, which contained 148, 28 and 57 TCR-sequenced participants, respectively. The paper as a whole reports these results and caveats: Reportedly, almost half of the unique spike-specific TCRs recognized epitopes lying outside the regions that are mutated in the B.1.351 and B.1.1.7 variants. Participants were mostly white British and included more females than males, and it was suggested by the authors that clonal diversity may have been underestimated. Conclusions about previously exposed vaccinees were limited because only a handful of AZD1222 recipients were SARS-CoV-2 seropositive at baseline. CD4 TCRs associated with the vaccine covered the entire spike protein, and the dominant responses were in regions 160-218 and 743-854. Because no day 14 peak-response samples were available, the repertoires could be characterized only after the peak T cell response. The 56-69-year group was small, and its depth increase did not reach significance, likely because of low power. After two AZD1222 doses, both the breadth and the depth of spike-specific TCRs were significantly higher than at day 0 and than in MenACWY recipients.

The CDR3 regions of human TCRbeta chains were analyzed by immunosequencing. The study's processing was this. Repertoire TCRs were matched against a reference library of SARS-CoV-2-specific TCRs generated with the MIRA antigen-specificity platform. Breadth was defined as the fraction of unique TCRs that were SARS-CoV-2-associated. Depth was defined as the fraction of total T cells that were SARS-CoV-2-associated. Each spike-specific TCR was assigned to its reactive spike region and to a CD4 or CD8 class using the MIRA data. Log10-transformed breadth and depth values were compared by one-way ANOVA with Sidak's multiple comparisons tests. Not all clones reach the TCRdb copy of this immuneACCESS table, which keeps in-frame sequences only. Checked studies attribute under half of the gap to unresolved V genes and leave the rest unexplained. V and J calls and clone size are those listed in that table; D and trimming were worked out from the DNA. For this sample there are about 76,000 clones; 70% to 90% appear just once. The ten largest clones take up 11% of the sample.

Read against the paper, the sample's time point label means: baseline before first vaccination. Vaccinee samples were obtained from the UK trials COV001 and COV002, which included a single-blind randomized controlled phase 2/3 trial of AZD1222 (ChAdOx1 nCoV-19) in healthy adults. For TCRbeta chain sequencing, PBMC samples from trial participants were taken at day 0 and at day 28 after the second dose. The germline V end is reduced by 3 bases and the J end by 3 bases; junction bases left unmatched: 14. Per the germline V gene, MNHNS is the CDR1 and SASEGT is the CDR2. The CDR3 holds 18 amino acids from the cysteine to the phenylalanine. CDR3 DNA is the only sequence kept; it has 54 bases, read in frame from the first base. Note on this clone: No antigen is known for it. There are no base qualities to consult, and no much larger clone falls within one base.

The sample consisted of peripheral blood, taken on day 0 of AZD1222 vaccination. This clonotype originated in an adult in good health. The chain was built from TRBV6-1 and TRBJ2-3, with 8 middle bases fitting TRBD2. The CDR3 is CASSDRTRSGGITDTQYF. The DNA sequence is TGTGCCAGCAGTGATCGAACTCGAAGCGGGGGTATAACAGATACGCAGTATTTT.